A single sample is the source of the 25 T cell receptor beta chains below, sequenced in a study of T-cell reconstitution after alpha-beta-depleted transplantation in children. Unique molecular identifiers were incorporated into the prepared TCRbeta library. TCRdb reprocessed the PCR reads with MiXCR, giving one entry per CDR3 protein. The data contain approximately 490,000 distinct CDR3 sequences, 12% of them singletons. The material was PBMCs from the stem cell graft donor, obtained from the stem cell graft. Source of these receptors: a human donor who donated a stem cell graft to a child with combined immunodeficiency.

This clonotype was seen only a few times. DNA of the CDR3: TGCAGTGCGACGACAGGGTATTATCAGCCCCAGCATTTT. It specifies CSATTGYYQPQHF. The chain joins TRBV20-1 to TRBJ1-5, with TRBD1 matching 7 bases. Germline V gene sequence: CDR1 DFQATT, CDR2 SNEGSKA (reference sequence). Trimming removed 6 bases from V and 5 bases from J; junction bases left unmatched: 7. CDR3 length equals 13 residues.

In this sample, this clonotype turned up many times. The chain has TRBV12-3 or TRBV12-4 and TRBJ2-2; maybe TRBD2 (6 bases). V was clipped by 6 bases and J by 3 bases, with 14 bases between them. CDR3 length: 15 residues. As DNA, the CDR3 is TGTGCCAGCAGGCCCCAGACTAGTTACACCGGGGAGCTGTTTTTT. Amino acid sequence: CASRPQTSYTGELFF.

This clonotype has only a few counts. The chain links TRBV20-1 to TRBJ2-5; D remains unclear. Trimming cost V 5 bases and J 4 bases, with 8 bases left between them. The CDR3 spans 11 residues. Germline V gives CDR1 DFQATT, CDR2 SNEGSKA (reference sequence). The CDR3 nucleotides are TGCAGTGCTCTAGGTGGAGAGACCCAGTACTTC. Translating gives CSALGGETQYF.

The chain joins TRBV6-1 to TRBJ1-3; D is unresolved. This CDR3 comprises 12 residues. The germline CDR1 and CDR2 sequences are MNHNS and SASEGT. The V gene lost 6 bases and the J gene lost 0 bases, with 3 bases spanning the gap. CDR3: CASSNSGNTIYF. In DNA form, the CDR3 reads TGTGCCAGCAGCAACTCTGGAAACACCATATATTTT.

The chain joins TRBV11-3 to TRBJ2-7, with D uncertain. The CDR3 is 14 residues long. The germline V gene encodes CDR1 SGHNT and CDR2 YENEEA. V lost 5 bases and J 6 bases, leaving 17 bases between the germline ends. The DNA of the CDR3 is TGTGCCAGCAGCCATCAGCTACGGTTTCTCGAGCAGTACTTC. Translated, it gives CASSHQLRFLEQYF.

This clonotype was seen more than once but under ten times. The chain couples TRBV10-3 to TRBJ2-7, with TRBD2 matching over 7 bases. Germline V gene sequence: CDR1 ENHRY, CDR2 SYGVKD. CDR3 length: 16 residues. The trim removed 3 bases at V and 0 bases at J, leaving 8 bases unmatched. The CDR3 protein is CAISDPSGVSSYEQYF. The DNA of the CDR3 is TGTGCCATCAGTGACCCGAGCGGGGTGAGCTCCTACGAGCAGTACTTC.

This clonotype was counted between two and nine times. This chain joins TRBV5-1 and TRBJ1-1, with D maybe TRBD1 (6 bases). The CDR3 sequence is 13 residues long. Trimming removed 3 bases from V and 2 bases from J, with 8 bases in between. Germline CDR1 SGHRS, CDR2 YFSETQ. CDR3 coding DNA: TGCGCCAGCAGCTGGACAGATAACACTGAAGCTTTCTTT. Its protein is CASSWTDNTEAFF.

This clonotype came up many times. The rearrangement links TRBV12-3 or TRBV12-4 to TRBJ2-7; TRBD1 matches 12 bases. The CDR3 has 15 amino acids. V lost 1 base, J lost 6 bases, and 4 bases stayed unmatched. Here the CDR3 DNA reads TGTGCCAGCAGTTTAGGTCCGGGACAGGGGGCCGAGCAGTACTTC. Translating it yields CASSLGPGQGAEQYF.

This clonotype was counted at least ten times. This sequence joins TRBV15 and TRBJ2-1; 7 bases are a match to TRBD1. Germline-derived CDR1 and CDR2 are LNHNV and YYDKDF (reference sequence). Trimming cost V 0 bases and J 8 bases; bases outside gene matches: 7. CDR3 size: 15 residues. The CDR3 region is CATSRERQGYHEQFF. CDR3 nucleotides: TGTGCCACCAGCAGAGAGAGACAGGGTTACCATGAGCAGTTCTTC.

This clonotype was detected ten times or more. This chain uses TRBV6-1 with TRBJ1-2; D uncertain. The CDR3 spans 13 residues. Germline V gene lookup returns CDR1 MNHNS and CDR2 SASEGT. The V and J ends lost 5 bases and 8 bases respectively, with 15 bases between them. In nucleotides, the CDR3 is TGTGCCAGCAGTCCGCGTTCGGGGTCCGGCTACACCTTC. Protein: CASSPRSGSGYTF.

This clonotype was counted at least ten times. This sequence joins TRBV10-3 and TRBJ2-1; TRBD2 is a possible D gene (6 bases). Germline CDR1 is ENHRY and CDR2 is SYGVKD. V dropped 3 bases and J dropped 2 bases, with 11 bases sitting between them. The CDR3 spans 15 residues. The CDR3, as DNA: TGTGCCATCAGTGAAGCGGAGGGTACCTACAATGAGCAGTTCTTC. Translated: CAISEAEGTYNEQFF.

This clonotype was seen a handful of times. The gene calls are TRBV5-1 and TRBJ2-7; 7 bases are a match to TRBD1. The CDR3 consists of 15 residues. Trimming removed 2 bases from V and 2 bases from J; junction bases left unmatched: 7. Germline CDR1 and CDR2: SGHRS and YFSETQ. The CDR3 protein is CASSLETRGPYEQYF. CDR3 DNA: TGCGCCAGCAGCTTAGAGACAAGGGGGCCCTACGAGCAGTACTTC.

The sample holds many counts of this clonotype. J is TRBJ1-1 and V is TRBV6-2 or TRBV6-3; D is possibly TRBD1 (5 bases). V was shortened by 6 bases and J by 4 bases, with 9 bases between the two germline ends. From germline, CDR1 is MNHEY and CDR2 SVGEGT. The CDR3 is 12 amino acids. DNA for the CDR3: TGTGCCAGCAGCCGACAGACCACTGAAGCTTTCTTT. Amino acid sequence: CASSRQTTEAFF.

The V call is TRBV12-3 or TRBV12-4, the J call TRBJ2-1; TRBD2 might be the D (6 bases). V lost 0 bases, J lost 9 bases, and 9 bases lay in between. CDR3 size: 13 residues. The CDR3 DNA reads as TGTGCCAGCAGTTTAGCGTCGGAGGGTGAGCAGTTCTTC. Its translation: CASSLASEGEQFF.

This clonotype was observed a few times. The chain employs TRBV4-3 and TRBJ2-7; 7 bases are a match to TRBD1. V lost 4 bases to trimming and J lost 7 bases; unmatched junction nucleotides: 7. This CDR3 comprises 13 residues. Germline V lookup: CDR1 LGHNA, CDR2 YSLEER. This CDR3 reads CASSLHRGSEQYF. The CDR3 DNA follows: TGCGCCAGCAGCCTTCACAGGGGATCGGAGCAGTACTTC.

The chain has TRBV27 and TRBJ2-1, with D unclear. Trimming removed 5 bases at V and 9 bases at J, with 17 bases between. The CDR3 runs 14 residues. Germline lookup yields CDR1 MNHEY and CDR2 SMNVEV (reference sequence). CDR3 protein: CASSLTRGQSEQFF. The CDR3 nucleotides are TGTGCCAGCAGTCTAACCCGCGGTCAGTCTGAGCAGTTCTTC.

This clonotype was observed at least ten times. This chain connects TRBV7-9 to TRBJ2-7; unclear D gene. Trimming left V 3 bases short and J 6 bases short, with 12 bases between. Germline V gene sequence: CDR1 SEHNR, CDR2 FQNEAQ (reference sequence). This CDR3 has 13 residues. CDR3 sequence reads: CASSLTAQGEQYF. The CDR3 coding sequence is TGTGCCAGCAGCTTGACGGCCCAAGGCGAGCAGTACTTC.

This clonotype appeared many times. The chain combines TRBV20-1 with TRBJ2-1; 7 bases align to TRBD1. This CDR3 has 11 amino acids. V shed 0 bases, J shed 10 bases, and the junction held 0 bases outside the gene matches. Per the germline V gene, CDR1 is DFQATT and CDR2 is SNEGSKA (reference sequence). CDR3 loop: CSARDRGEQFF. Written as DNA, the CDR3 is TGCAGTGCTAGAGACAGGGGGGAGCAGTTCTTC.

In this sample, this clonotype turned up a few times. The chain has TRBV9 and TRBJ2-2; D might be TRBD1 or TRBD2, each matching 5 bases. Trimming removed 4 bases from V and 7 bases from J, with 20 bases in between. Germline CDR1 reads SGDLS; CDR2 reads YYNGEE. The length of the CDR3 is 16 residues. The CDR3 region is CASSPRLLGALGELFF. The CDR3 DNA follows: TGTGCCAGCAGCCCCCGATTACTAGGGGCCCTCGGGGAGCTGTTTTTT. Full variable domain (remainder filled in from reference TRBV9 and TRBJ2-2): DSGVTQTPKHLITATGQRVTLRCSPRSGDLSVYWYQQSLDQGLQFLIQYYNGEERAKGNILERFSAQQFPDLHSELNLSSLELGDSALYFCASSPRLLGALGELFFGEGSRLTVL.

J is TRBJ1-1 and V is TRBV3-1; D possibly corresponds to TRBD1 (5 bases). The germline V gene has CDR1 LGHDT and CDR2 YNNKEL (reference sequence). The CDR3 is 15 amino acids. The V gene lost 11 bases and the J gene lost 0 bases, with 19 bases spanning the gap. CDR3 residues: CAFSFGRGVNTEAFF. The CDR3 DNA follows: TGTGCCTTCAGTTTCGGCAGAGGGGTGAACACTGAAGCTTTCTTT.

This sequence joins TRBV7-3 and TRBJ2-5; no definite D call. Trimming cost V 3 bases and J 5 bases, with 10 bases left between them. CDR3 length: 13 amino acids. Germline CDR1 is SGHTA and CDR2 is FQGTGA. The CDR3 coding sequence is TGTGCCAGCAGCTTGGTAAATGGCGAGACCCAGTACTTC. This gives the protein CASSLVNGETQYF. Looking up the rest from reference TRBV7-3 and TRBJ2-5 gives the full variable domain: GAGVSQTPSNKVTEKGKYVELRCDPISGHTALYWYRQSLGQGPEFLIYFQGTGAADDSGLPNDRFFAVRPEGSVSTLKIQRTERGDSAVYLCASSLVNGETQYFGPGTRLLVL.

The sample holds many counts of this clonotype. The chain uses TRBV7-8 and TRBJ2-7; 9 bases fit TRBD1. V lost 5 bases to trimming and J lost 7 bases; unmatched junction nucleotides: 9. Per germline, CDR1 SGHVS and CDR2 FQNEAQ. The CDR3 spans 14 residues. The CDR3 here is CASSNRDRENEQYF. The CDR3 region has the DNA TGTGCCAGCAGCAACCGGGACAGGGAAAATGAGCAGTACTTC.

This clonotype has more than one count but fewer than ten. V gene TRBV18 combines with J gene TRBJ2-3; D is unclear. This CDR3 comprises 14 residues. In germline, CDR1 is KGHSH, CDR2 LQKENI. With 8 bases removed from V and 0 bases from J, the gap between germline ends came to 12 bases. The CDR3 bases are TGTGCCAGCCGGAATCAGCTAAGCACAGATACGCAGTATTTT. Residues: CASRNQLSTDTQYF.

This clonotype appeared a few times. The chain carries TRBV5-1 and TRBJ2-5; 7 bases are a match to TRBD1. The CDR3 covers 15 residues. Germline assignment: CDR1 SGHRS and CDR2 YFSETQ. Trimming cost V 5 bases and J 1 base; bases outside gene matches: 8. Here the CDR3 DNA reads TGCGCCAGCAGACAGGGGCCAACCCTCCAAGAGACCCAGTACTTC. Encoded protein: CASRQGPTLQETQYF.

This chain uses TRBV12-3 or TRBV12-4 with TRBJ1-1; 9 bases align to TRBD1. CDR3 length equals 14 residues. V trimming: 5 bases; J trimming: 3 bases; junction bases outside the gene matches: 4. CDR3 sequence reads: CASSRTGVDTEAFF. The CDR3 region has the DNA TGTGCCAGCAGTCGGACAGGGGTAGACACTGAAGCTTTCTTT.